This TCR beta chain is drawn from a study of blood T cell repertoires in COVID-19. Study at large: Acute-phase and convalescent COVID-19 samples originated in the United States, Italy and Spain. The analysed material was cDNA or gDNA that came from T cells, B-cell-depleted T cells, or PBMCs.

Authors' data handling: Estimation of nucleated cell counts was performed using reference gene primer amplification. Assay used: immunoSEQ multiplex PCR; TCRdb lists only in-frame clones, some missing. The V and J calls and clone size come from that table; D and trimming were worked out from the DNA. The sample includes 350,000 to 450,000 clones, about 91% of them seen just once. Points on this clone: Within the sample, other DNA sequences also encode this same CDR3.

The Seattle site enrolled patients during active infection and followed them longitudinally. The germline CDR1 and CDR2 sequences are MDHEN and SYDVKM. This CDR3 region has 15 residues. Germline trimming cut 6 bases from V and 3 bases from J; bases unmatched to any gene: 3. The clonotype comes from a middle-aged woman with COVID-19, enrolled during active disease. Material for sequencing was peripheral blood. The chain links TRBV28 to TRBJ2-1; 12 bases fit TRBD2. CDR3 sequence reads: CASSLAGGGYNEQFF. CDR3 sequence (DNA): TGTGCCAGCAGCCTAGCGGGAGGGGGCTACAATGAGCAGTTCTTC. Looking up the rest from reference TRBV28 and TRBJ2-1 gives the full variable domain: DVKVTQSSRYLVKRTGEKVFLECVQDMDHENMFWYRQDPGLGLRLIYFSYDVKMKEKGDIPEGYSVSREKKERFSLILESASTNQTSMYLCASSLAGGGYNEQFFGPGTRLTVL.